The clone carrying this T cell receptor (beta chain) appeared a few times. The data stem from a study of identical twins. TCRdb independently ran MiXCR on the 5' RACE reads; one entry per CDR3 protein. The data contain around 1.7 million distinct CDR3 sequences, roughly a third of them seen just once; the ten biggest clones take up approximately 0.29%. Trimming took off 3 bases at V and 5 bases at J, with 14 bases between the two ends. CDR3 length: 14 residues. CDR1 is SQVTM and CDR2 is ANQGSEA in the germline V gene. The source of this sequence is a newborn girl in good health. V is TRBV29-1 and J is TRBJ2-1; D tentatively fits TRBD1 or TRBD2 (5 bases each). Sequencing input: cord blood. CDR3 region: CSVDGASGNNEQFF. The CDR3 DNA reads as TGCAGCGTTGACGGGGCTTCCGGCAACAATGAGCAGTTCTTC.